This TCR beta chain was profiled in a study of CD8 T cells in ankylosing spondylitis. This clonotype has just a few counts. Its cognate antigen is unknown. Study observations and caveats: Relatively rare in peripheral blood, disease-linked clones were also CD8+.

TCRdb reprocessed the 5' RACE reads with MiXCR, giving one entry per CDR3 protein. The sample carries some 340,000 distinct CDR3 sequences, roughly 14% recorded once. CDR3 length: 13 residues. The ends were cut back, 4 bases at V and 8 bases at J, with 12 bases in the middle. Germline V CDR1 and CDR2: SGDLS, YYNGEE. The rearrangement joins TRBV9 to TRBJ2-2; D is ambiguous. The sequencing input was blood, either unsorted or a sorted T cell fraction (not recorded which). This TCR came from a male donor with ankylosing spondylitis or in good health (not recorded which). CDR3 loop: CASSPAFRGELFF. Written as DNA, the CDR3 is TGTGCCAGCAGCCCCGCTTTCCGAGGGGAGCTGTTTTTT.